The present T cell receptor beta chain was sequenced within a study of cytomegalovirus exposure and HLA in healthy donors. Primers for the PCR totalled 60 Vbeta and 13 Jbeta. Profiled with immunoSEQ multiplex PCR; TCRdb holds only in-frame clones, not every one. The table lists over 80,000 clones, 55% to 80% of them singletons. Regarding the study as a whole: The authors excluded some V segments, including TRBV6-2 and TRBV6-3, as indistinguishable.

CDR1 and CDR2 from the germline V gene are SGHRS and YFSETQ. V gave up 5 bases and J gave up 0 bases; unmatched junction bases: 6. The CDR3 runs to 16 residues. In the case of this clone: Its antigen is not known.

The material sequenced was PBMCs. This receptor was taken from a man in his forties in good health and CMV-seronegative. This chain connects TRBV5-1 to TRBJ1-1; TRBD1 matches at 11 bases. Here the CDR3 reads CASRPGQGDLNTEAFF. As DNA, the CDR3 is TGCGCCAGCAGGCCGGGACAGGGGGATTTGAACACTGAAGCTTTCTTT.